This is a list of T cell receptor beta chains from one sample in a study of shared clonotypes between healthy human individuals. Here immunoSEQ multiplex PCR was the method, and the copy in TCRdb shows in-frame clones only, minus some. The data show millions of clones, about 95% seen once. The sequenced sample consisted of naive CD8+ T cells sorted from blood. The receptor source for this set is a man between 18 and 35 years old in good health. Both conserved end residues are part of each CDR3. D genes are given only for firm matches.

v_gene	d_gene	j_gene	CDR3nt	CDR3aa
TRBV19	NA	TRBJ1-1	TGTGCCAGTAGTGCAGGGGTGGGAACTGAAGCTTTCTTT	CASSAGVGTEAFF
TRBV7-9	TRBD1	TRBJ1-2	TGTGCCAGCAGCTTCGGGACAGCCTATGGCTACACCTTC	CASSFGTAYGYTF
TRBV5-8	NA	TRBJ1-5	TGTGCCAGCAGCTTGGGGGGTAACCCCCAGCATTTT	CASSLGGNPQHF
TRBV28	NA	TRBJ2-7	TGTGCCAGCAACTTGTCGGGGACACCATACGAGCAGTACTTC	CASNLSGTPYEQYF
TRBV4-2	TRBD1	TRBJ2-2	TGTGCCAGCAGCCCACAGGGGACCGGGGAGCTGTTTTTT	CASSPQGTGELFF
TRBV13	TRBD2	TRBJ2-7	TGTGCCAGCAGCCCGGGACTAGCGGGGACCTACGAGCAGTACTTC	CASSPGLAGTYEQYF
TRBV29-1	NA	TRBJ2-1	TGCAGCGTTGAGAAGACTCATGCCTACAATGAGCAGTTCTTC	CSVEKTHAYNEQFF
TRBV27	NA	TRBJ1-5	TGTGCCAGCAGTTTATCCCCAGGGCTGCGAAATCAGCCCCAGCATTTT	CASSLSPGLRNQPQHF
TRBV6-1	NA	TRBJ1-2	TGTGCCAGCAGTGAAGCCCCCAGCTATGGCTACACCTTC	CASSEAPSYGYTF
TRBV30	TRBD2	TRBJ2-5	TGTGCCTGGAGTGGCGGGGGTGGAGAGACCCAGTACTTC	CAWSGGGGETQYF